This T cell receptor beta chain was documented in a study of shared clonotypes between healthy human individuals. Some clones are missing from TCRdb's copy, which holds only in-frame ones; the method was immunoSEQ multiplex PCR. This table has about 1 million clones, around four fifths appearing once. The CDR3 is made up of 11 amino acids. V was pared by 0 bases and J by 5 bases, with 2 bases between. Per the germline V gene, CDR1 is MDHEN and CDR2 is SYDVKM. V is TRBV28 and J is TRBJ2-7; D is undetermined. The clonotype comes from a man younger than 30 in good health. The material sequenced was memory CD4+ T cells sorted from blood. Sample subset: CD45RA-negative fraction. The CDR3 protein is CASSLWDEQYF. The DNA of the CDR3 is TGTGCCAGCAGTTTATGGGACGAGCAGTACTTC.